One and the same sample provided the 11 T cell receptor beta chains below, sequenced in a study of OX40 agonist ivuxolimab in advanced cancers. The data were produced by immunoSEQ multiplex PCR, yet TCRdb's version contains in-frame clones alone and is incomplete. The data hold over 90,000 clones, with 85% to 90% observed a single time. Sequenced here: CD4+ or CD8+ T cells sorted from blood, sampled in a trial of the OX40 agonist ivuxolimab. These receptors were obtained from an adult with an advanced solid tumor such as melanoma, head and neck, liver or kidney cancer.

This clone was counted once. V is TRBV6-5 and J is TRBJ1-2; D gene ambiguous. Germline loops: CDR1 MNHEY, CDR2 SVGAGI. Between the trimmed V and J ends, which lost 2 bases and 3 bases, there was a span of 13 bases. This CDR3 has 15 residues. CDR3 coding DNA: TGTGCCAGCAGTTACGAGCAAGGGTGGGACTATGGCTACACCTTC. It encodes CASSYEQGWDYGYTF.

The CDR3 loop is CASSLSGRGRNEQFF. The CDR3 DNA is TGTGCCAGCAGTTTAAGCGGGAGGGGGCGGAATGAGCAGTTCTTC. This chain uses TRBV6-5 with TRBJ2-1; 10 bases agree with TRBD2. Germline V gives CDR1 MNHEY, CDR2 SVGAGI. Unmatched junction bases numbered 7, after V lost 4 bases and J lost 7 bases. There are 15 residues in the CDR3.

The V and J genes are TRBV6-5 and TRBJ2-7; 8 bases fit TRBD2. The CDR3 runs 15 residues. CDR1 MNHEY and CDR2 SVGAGI come from the germline V gene. V was clipped by 0 bases and J by 4 bases; unmatched bases: 5. The CDR3 reads CASSYSESGGYEQYF. For the CDR3, the DNA is TGTGCCAGCAGTTACTCGGAGTCGGGGGGGTACGAGCAGTACTTC.

The rearrangement uses TRBV19 and TRBJ1-1, with TRBD1 as a possible D gene (5 bases). V was trimmed by 1 base and J by 1 base, leaving 7 bases between them. Germline-derived CDR1 and CDR2 are LNHDA and SQIVND (reference sequence). CDR3 length equals 14 residues. The DNA of the CDR3 is TGTGCCAGTAGTATAGGAGACAGGAACACTGAAGCTTTCTTT. Translating it yields CASSIGDRNTEAFF.

V is TRBV19 and J is TRBJ2-5; D gene unclear. With 5 bases removed from V and 3 bases from J, the gap between germline ends came to 13 bases. This CDR3 region has 14 residues. In germline, CDR1 is LNHDA, CDR2 SQIVND (reference sequence). CDR3 sequence reads: CASSYGRAKETQYF. DNA of the CDR3: TGTGCCAGTAGTTACGGTCGGGCGAAAGAGACCCAGTACTTC.

The chain employs TRBV19 and TRBJ2-3; D is ambiguous. The CDR3 contains 14 residues. V was shortened by 7 bases and J by 2 bases, with 13 bases between the two germline ends. Germline CDR1 is LNHDA and CDR2 is SQIVND (reference sequence). The CDR3 region is CASTGGETTDTQYF. CDR3 DNA: TGTGCCAGTACAGGTGGCGAGACCACAGATACGCAGTATTTT.

V gene TRBV5-1 combines with J gene TRBJ2-2; 10 nucleotides align to TRBD2. The germline CDR1 and CDR2 sequences are SGHRS and YFSETQ. The trim removed 4 bases at V and 2 bases at J, leaving 5 bases unmatched. The CDR3 has 16 amino acids. CDR3 amino acids: CASSPGLAINTGELFF. DNA for the CDR3: TGCGCCAGCAGCCCGGGACTAGCGATTAACACCGGGGAGCTGTTTTTT. The whole variable domain, filled in from reference TRBV5-1 and TRBJ2-2, reads KAGVTQTPRYLIKTRGQQVTLSCSPISGHRSVSWYQQTPGQGLQFLFEYFSETQRNKGNFPGRFSGRQFSNSRSEMNVSTLELGDSALYLCASSPGLAINTGELFFGEGSRLTVL.

Here the CDR3 DNA reads TGTGCCAGCAGGGGGACGGCATATAATTCACCCCTCCACTTT. Its protein product is CASRGTAYNSPLHF. V gene TRBV6-5 combines with J gene TRBJ1-6; D may be TRBD1 (5 bases). The CDR3 extends over 14 amino acids. Between the trimmed V and J ends, which lost 6 bases and 4 bases, there was a span of 10 bases. The germline CDR1 and CDR2 sequences are MNHEY and SVGAGI.

The chain has TRBV28 and TRBJ1-2; D not resolved. The CDR3 contains 14 residues. From germline, CDR1 is MDHEN and CDR2 SYDVKM. Trimming left V 6 bases short and J 3 bases short, with 14 bases between. CDR3: CASSISNRDYGYTF. CDR3 nucleotide sequence: TGTGCCAGCAGCATCTCCAACAGAGACTATGGCTACACCTTC.

The chain joins TRBV28 to TRBJ2-3; 13 positions agree with TRBD2. J was trimmed by 2 bases and V by 6 bases; bases with no gene match: 5. Per the germline V gene, CDR1 is MDHEN and CDR2 is SYDVKM. The CDR3 covers 16 residues. CDR3 region: CASSSTSGRDTDTQYF. The CDR3, as DNA: TGTGCCAGCAGCTCAACTAGCGGGAGGGACACAGATACGCAGTATTTT.

The rearrangement uses TRBV5-6 and TRBJ2-1; no reliable D call. V lost 2 bases, J lost 4 bases, and 7 bases lay in between. There are 13 residues in the CDR3. CDR1 and CDR2 from the germline V gene are SGHDT and YYEEEE. The CDR3 DNA reads TGTGCCAGCAGCTTTGGCCGATACAATGAGCAGTTCTTC. This translates into CASSFGRYNEQFF.